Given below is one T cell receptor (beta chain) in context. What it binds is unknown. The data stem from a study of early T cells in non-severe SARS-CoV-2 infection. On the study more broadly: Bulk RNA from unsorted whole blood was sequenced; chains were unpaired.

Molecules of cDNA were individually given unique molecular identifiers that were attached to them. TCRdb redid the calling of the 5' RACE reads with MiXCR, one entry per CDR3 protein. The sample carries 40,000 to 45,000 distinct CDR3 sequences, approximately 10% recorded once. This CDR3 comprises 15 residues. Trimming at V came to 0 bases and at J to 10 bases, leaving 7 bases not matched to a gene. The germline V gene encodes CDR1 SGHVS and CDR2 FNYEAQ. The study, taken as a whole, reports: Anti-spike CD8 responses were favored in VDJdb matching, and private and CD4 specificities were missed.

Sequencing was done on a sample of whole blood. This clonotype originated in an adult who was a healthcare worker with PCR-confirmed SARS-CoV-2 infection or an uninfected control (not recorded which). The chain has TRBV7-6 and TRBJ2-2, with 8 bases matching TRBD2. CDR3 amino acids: CASSLAPGGSEELFF. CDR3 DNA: TGTGCCAGCAGCTTAGCCCCGGGGGGGTCTGAGGAGCTGTTTTTT.